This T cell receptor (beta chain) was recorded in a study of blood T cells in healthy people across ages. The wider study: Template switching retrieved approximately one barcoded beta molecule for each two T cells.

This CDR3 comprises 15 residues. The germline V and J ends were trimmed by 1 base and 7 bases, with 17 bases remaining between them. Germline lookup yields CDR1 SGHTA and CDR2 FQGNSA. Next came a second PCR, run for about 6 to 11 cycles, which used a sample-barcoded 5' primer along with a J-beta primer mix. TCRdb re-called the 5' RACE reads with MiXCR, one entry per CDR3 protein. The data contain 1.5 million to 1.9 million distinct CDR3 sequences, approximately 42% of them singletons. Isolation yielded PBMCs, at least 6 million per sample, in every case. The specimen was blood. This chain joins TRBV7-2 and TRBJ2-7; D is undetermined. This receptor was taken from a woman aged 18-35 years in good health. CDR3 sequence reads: CASSLVPHSYNEQYF. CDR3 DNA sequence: TGTGCCAGCAGCTTAGTTCCCCATTCCTACAATGAGCAGTACTTC.